Each of the 6 T cell receptor beta chains below was sequenced from the same sample in a study of blood T cell repertoires in COVID-19. The data were produced by immunoSEQ multiplex PCR, yet TCRdb's version contains in-frame clones alone and is incomplete. The sample lists fewer than 150,000 clones, approximately 87% occurring once. Source material: peripheral blood. The receptor set was obtained from a man aged 70-80 years who had recovered from COVID-19.

Of note for this clone: Other DNA sequences in the same sample also yield this CDR3. This chain links TRBV12-3 or TRBV12-4 with TRBJ1-1, with a tentative D call TRBD1 (6 bases). Trimming cost V 4 bases and J 5 bases, with 11 bases left between them. The CDR3 extends over 13 amino acids. Written as DNA, the CDR3 is TGTGCCAGCAGTTCCCAAGGGGGTACTGAAGCTTTCTTT. This encodes CASSSQGGTEAFF.

CDR3 sequence reads: CASSLQNEQFF. The CDR3 bases are TGCGCCAGCAGCTTGCAAAATGAGCAGTTCTTC. The chain combines TRBV5-1 with TRBJ2-1; D is unclear. Trimming cost V 1 base and J 7 bases, with 3 bases left between them. This CDR3 spans 11 amino acids. Germline V CDR1 and CDR2: SGHRS, YFSETQ. The full variable domain, its missing parts supplied by reference TRBV5-1 and TRBJ2-1, is KAGVTQTPRYLIKTRGQQVTLSCSPISGHRSVSWYQQTPGQGLQFLFEYFSETQRNKGNFPGRFSGRQFSNSRSEMNVSTLELGDSALYLCASSLQNEQFFGPGTRLTVL.

The rearrangement links TRBV7-2 to TRBJ2-5, with 10 bases identical to TRBD2. V dropped 5 bases and J dropped 7; count of bases not matched to a gene: 10. The CDR3 spans 15 residues. The V gene's germline CDR1 is SGHTA and CDR2 FQGNSA. CDR3 amino acids: CASSLSSGRAGTQYF. The CDR3 coding sequence is TGTGCCAGCAGCCTCTCGAGCGGGAGGGCTGGGACCCAGTACTTC.

V is TRBV27 and J is TRBJ2-1; D remains unclear. CDR1 and CDR2 from the germline V gene are MNHEY and SMNVEV (reference sequence). The CDR3 sequence is 13 residues long. Trimming took 1 base from V and 3 from J, leaving 4 bases between them. This chain's CDR3 is CASSLFHYNEQFF. The CDR3 nucleotides are TGTGCCAGCAGTTTATTCCACTACAATGAGCAGTTCTTC.

The V gene is TRBV7-8, the J gene TRBJ1-1; D is possibly TRBD1 (6 bases). From germline, CDR1 is SGHVS and CDR2 FQNEAQ. The CDR3 extends over 15 amino acids. The germline V and J ends were trimmed by 6 bases and 3 bases, with 17 bases remaining between them. CDR3 in DNA: TGTGCCAGCAGTTCTCGGGGGGGGGCCTACACTGAAGCTTTCTTT. Encoded protein: CASSSRGGAYTEAFF.

This chain connects TRBV25-1 to TRBJ2-7, with TRBD1 matching over 8 bases. The CDR3 sequence is 15 residues long. CDR1 MGHDK and CDR2 SYGVNS come from the germline V gene. The ends lost 5 bases at V and 2 bases at J; junction bases unmatched: 8. For the CDR3, the DNA is TGTGCCAGCAGTCTATGGGCACAGGGGGCCTACGAGCAGTACTTC. Its protein is CASSLWAQGAYEQYF.